The 31 T cell receptor beta chains given below trace back to one sample, sequenced in a study of blood T cell repertoires in COVID-19 (TCRdb year 2020). Library preparation used the immunoSEQ multiplex PCR assay. TCRdb's version of the immuneACCESS table is confined to in-frame rearrangements and falls short of the full clone set. An unresolved V gene accounts for under half of the shortfall where checked; the remainder is of unknown origin. Across this sample there are about 55,000 clones, with around 83% seen only once. 5.9% of the sample is held by the ten biggest clonotypes. Sample: peripheral blood. The source is a human donor in a cohort sampled during active or convalescent COVID-19.

V gene TRBV5-4 combines with J gene TRBJ2-7; 9 bases line up with TRBD1. CDR3 length equals 15 residues. The germline V gene has CDR1 SGHNT and CDR2 YYREEE (reference sequence). Trimming took 2 bases from V and 2 from J; bases not matched to a gene: 5. CDR3 region: CASSFKTGGAYEQYF. CDR3 sequence (DNA): TGTGCCAGCAGCTTTAAAACAGGGGGCGCCTACGAGCAGTACTTC.

This clone has a handful of counts. The rearrangement joins TRBV5-8 to TRBJ1-2, with 7 bases fitting TRBD1. CDR3 size: 15 residues. CDR1 is SGHTS, CDR2 YDEGEE, per germline. Germline trimming cut 1 base from V and 7 bases from J; bases unmatched to any gene: 10. The CDR3 sequence: CASSLQAQGGLGYTF. In nucleotides, the CDR3 is TGTGCCAGCAGCTTGCAAGCCCAGGGGGGCCTTGGCTACACCTTC.

This chain links TRBV7-2 with TRBJ1-5, with TRBD1 identical over 7 bases. The germline CDR1 and CDR2 sequences are SGHTA and FQGNSA. CDR3 length: 14 amino acids. Losses at the gene ends were 6 bases for V and 1 base for J; bases not matched to a gene: 3. The CDR3 nucleotides read TGTGCCAGCAGACAGGGGATGAGCAATCAGCCCCAGCATTTT. Translated, it gives CASRQGMSNQPQHF.

The chain carries TRBV5-6 and TRBJ2-5, with 8 bases identical to TRBD2. This CDR3 has 14 residues. After removal of 6 bases from V and 1 base from J, the junction contained 5 bases not matched to a gene. The germline CDR1 and CDR2 sequences are SGHDT and YYEEEE. DNA for the CDR3: TGTGCCAGCACCCTCCGGGGGGGCCAAGAGACCCAGTACTTC. As protein: CASTLRGGQETQYF.

This clone was found a few times. The chain links TRBV2 to TRBJ2-7, with D perhaps matching TRBD2 (6 bases). This CDR3 has 16 amino acids. The V end lost 1 base, the J end lost 2 bases, and 15 bases lay between the germline ends. CDR1 is SNHLY, CDR2 FYNNEI, per germline. The CDR3 DNA sequence: TGTGCCAGCAGTGAAGTAGGAGGGGACCCCCCCTACGAGCAGTACTTC. Translation: CASSEVGGDPPYEQYF.

The chain is built from TRBV7-8 and TRBJ1-2, with TRBD1 matching over 7 bases. Germline V CDR1 and CDR2: SGHVS, FQNEAQ. V shed 6 bases, J shed 3 bases, and the junction held 4 bases outside the gene matches. CDR3 length: 13 amino acids. In DNA, the CDR3 is TGTGCCAGCAGTCGTGACAGGGACTATGGCTACACCTTC. The encoded protein is CASSRDRDYGYTF.

The chain has TRBV9 and TRBJ2-5, with TRBD2 matching over 11 bases. CDR1 is SGDLS and CDR2 is YYNGEE in the germline V gene. V gave up 1 base and J gave up 3 bases; unmatched junction bases: 5. The CDR3 runs to 16 residues. CDR3 amino acids: CASSVLPSGGKETQYF. In nucleotides, the CDR3 is TGTGCCAGCAGCGTACTTCCTAGCGGGGGGAAAGAGACCCAGTACTTC. Full variable domain (missing parts from reference TRBV9 and TRBJ2-5): DSGVTQTPKHLITATGQRVTLRCSPRSGDLSVYWYQQSLDQGLQFLIQYYNGEERAKGNILERFSAQQFPDLHSELNLSSLELGDSALYFCASSVLPSGGKETQYFGPGTRLLVL.

This clone was found a few times. CDR3 sequence: CASSQDTPRTGSTIYF. The CDR3 DNA sequence: TGCGCCAGCAGCCAAGATACCCCTCGGACAGGGAGCACCATATATTTT. V and J are TRBV4-3 and TRBJ1-3; 8 nucleotides agree with TRBD1. Losses at the gene ends were 0 bases for V and 9 bases for J; bases not matched to a gene: 10. CDR3 length: 16 amino acids. Germline CDR1 LGHNA, CDR2 YSLEER.

This clone came up once. The rearrangement uses TRBV7-2 and TRBJ2-7, with D unresolved. Trimming stripped 4 bases from V and 4 bases from J, with 8 bases between. The CDR3 loop spans 12 amino acids. Per germline, CDR1 SGHTA and CDR2 FQGNSA. The CDR3 DNA reads TGTGCCAGCAGCTCCGACTTGTACGAGCAGTACTTC. It specifies CASSSDLYEQYF. The whole variable domain, remainder taken from reference TRBV7-2 and TRBJ2-7, is GAGVSQSPSNKVTEKGKDVELRCDPISGHTALYWYRQSLGQGLEFLIYFQGNSAPDKSGLPSDRFSAERTGGSVSTLTIQRTQQEDSAVYLCASSSDLYEQYFGPGTRLTVT.

The CDR3 region is CASSLAPGDYGYTF. For the CDR3, the DNA is TGTGCCAGCAGCTTAGCGCCAGGTGACTATGGCTACACCTTC. This chain connects TRBV7-2 to TRBJ1-2; D call uncertain. The V gene lost 0 bases and the J gene lost 3 bases, with 8 bases spanning the gap. The CDR3 covers 14 residues. Germline CDR1 reads SGHTA; CDR2 reads FQGNSA. The whole variable domain, filled in from reference TRBV7-2 and TRBJ1-2, reads GAGVSQSPSNKVTEKGKDVELRCDPISGHTALYWYRQSLGQGLEFLIYFQGNSAPDKSGLPSDRFSAERTGGSVSTLTIQRTQQEDSAVYLCASSLAPGDYGYTFGSGTRLTVV.

The chain combines TRBV5-1 with TRBJ1-2; 8 bases map to TRBD1. The CDR3 extends over 13 amino acids. V trimming: 3 bases; J trimming: 7 bases; junction bases outside the gene matches: 5. CDR1 is SGHRS, CDR2 YFSETQ, per germline. CDR3 loop: CASSSSGGAGYTF. As DNA, the CDR3 is TGCGCCAGCAGCTCTTCAGGGGGCGCTGGCTACACCTTC.

This sequence joins TRBV6-6 and TRBJ2-2; a possible D gene is TRBD1 (5 bases). This CDR3 is 17 amino acids long. Germline values: CDR1 MNHNY, CDR2 SVGAGI (reference sequence). The ends were cut back, 7 bases at V and 0 bases at J, with 18 bases in the middle. CDR3 in amino acids: CASNRPQGSSNTGELFF. CDR3 DNA: TGTGCCAGCAATCGGCCCCAGGGCTCCTCGAACACCGGGGAGCTGTTTTTT.

This chain uses TRBV7-2 with TRBJ1-4, with 8 nucleotides matching TRBD1. The J segment lost 3 bases and the V segment lost 3 bases, leaving 3 bases of the junction unmatched. Germline lookup yields CDR1 SGHTA and CDR2 FQGNSA. The CDR3 runs to 15 residues. The CDR3 bases are TGTGCCAGCAGCTTCGACAGGGGCTCTAATGAAAAACTGTTTTTT. Encoded protein: CASSFDRGSNEKLFF.

This clone was counted only a few times. The J gene is TRBJ2-3, the V gene TRBV2; D remains unclear. Trimming pared 6 bases from V and 2 bases from J, leaving 6 bases between. The CDR3 loop spans 12 amino acids. Germline-derived CDR1 and CDR2 are SNHLY and FYNNEI. CDR3 in amino acids: CASRENTDTQYF. DNA of the CDR3: TGTGCCAGCAGAGAGAACACAGATACGCAGTATTTT.

The V and J genes are TRBV7-2 and TRBJ2-1; 8 bases fit TRBD1. Germline loops: CDR1 SGHTA, CDR2 FQGNSA. The ends lost 1 base at V and 6 bases at J; junction bases unmatched: 8. The CDR3 consists of 16 residues. CDR3 protein: CASSLVGDRFGNEQFF. The CDR3 nucleotides are TGTGCCAGCAGCTTAGTGGGGGACAGGTTTGGCAATGAGCAGTTCTTC. The full variable domain, in which reference TRBV7-2 and TRBJ2-1 provide the parts outside the CDR3, is GAGVSQSPSNKVTEKGKDVELRCDPISGHTALYWYRQSLGQGLEFLIYFQGNSAPDKSGLPSDRFSAERTGGSVSTLTIQRTQQEDSAVYLCASSLVGDRFGNEQFFGPGTRLTVL.

This clone was observed a handful of times. The chain recombines TRBV19 with TRBJ1-2; D ambiguous. Trimming pared 0 bases from V and 8 bases from J, leaving 10 bases between. The germline V gene has CDR1 LNHDA and CDR2 SQIVND (reference sequence). The CDR3 extends over 13 amino acids. CDR3 sequence reads: CASSIDRVWGYTF. CDR3 nucleotides: TGTGCCAGTAGTATAGACCGAGTATGGGGCTACACCTTC.

This chain uses TRBV6-6 with TRBJ1-4; maybe TRBD1 (6 bases). The CDR3 is 15 residues long. The V gene lost 5 bases and the J gene lost 8 bases, with 18 bases spanning the gap. The germline V gene encodes CDR1 MNHNY and CDR2 SVGAGI (reference sequence). CDR3 in DNA: TGTGCCAGCAGTCAGACACAGGGCCCGAGAGAAAAACTGTTTTTT. This sequence encodes CASSQTQGPREKLFF.

This rearrangement joins TRBV19 to TRBJ2-7, with a weak D call TRBD2 (6 bases). CDR1 is LNHDA, CDR2 SQIVND, per germline (reference sequence). V gave up 0 bases and J gave up 6 bases, with 15 bases separating them. This CDR3 is built from 15 residues. In DNA, the CDR3 is TGTGCCAGTAGTATAGAGGCGGGGCGGATATCCGAGCAGTACTTC. Protein sequence: CASSIEAGRISEQYF.

V gene TRBV7-3 combines with J gene TRBJ2-7; perhaps TRBD2 as D (6 bases). V was cut by 4 bases and J by 4 bases, with 11 bases left in between. This CDR3 contains 13 residues. Germline values: CDR1 SGHTA, CDR2 FQGTGA. The CDR3 sequence: CASSWGDRYEQYF. CDR3 sequence (DNA): TGTGCCAGCAGCTGGGGGGACCGTTACGAGCAGTACTTC. Filled out from reference TRBV7-3 and TRBJ2-7, the complete variable domain reads GAGVSQTPSNKVTEKGKYVELRCDPISGHTALYWYRQSLGQGPEFLIYFQGTGAADDSGLPNDRFFAVRPEGSVSTLKIQRTERGDSAVYLCASSWGDRYEQYFGPGTRLTVT.

The chain employs TRBV2 and TRBJ1-2; TRBD1 is a possible D gene (6 bases). V gave up 9 bases and J gave up 9 bases, with 14 bases separating them. The CDR3 is 11 residues long. Germline assignment: CDR1 SNHLY and CDR2 FYNNEI. The CDR3 coding sequence is TGTGCCAGTTCCGGGACAATGAGCTACACCTTC. Amino acids: CASSGTMSYTF.

This clone has just a few counts. J is TRBJ1-5 and V is TRBV7-9; 8 bases line up with TRBD1. Trimming cost V 3 bases and J 4 bases; bases outside gene matches: 8. This CDR3 has 16 residues. Germline-derived CDR1 and CDR2 are SEHNR and FQNEAQ (reference sequence). The CDR3 protein is CASSFSGQGENQPQHF. In nucleotides, the CDR3 is TGTGCCAGCAGCTTCTCTGGACAGGGAGAGAATCAGCCCCAGCATTTT.

This sequence joins TRBV5-4 and TRBJ2-5; 8 nucleotides line up with TRBD2. J lost 3 bases, V lost 4 bases, and 11 bases had no gene match. Germline CDR1 reads SGHNT; CDR2 reads YYREEE (reference sequence). The length of the CDR3 is 16 residues. This CDR3 is CASSLVSGGLKETQYF. CDR3 in DNA: TGTGCCAGCAGCCTCGTGTCGGGGGGGCTTAAAGAGACCCAGTACTTC.

The rearrangement joins TRBV7-9 to TRBJ1-2, with 12 bases identical to TRBD1. The ends lost 0 bases at V and 8 bases at J; junction bases unmatched: 1. The CDR3 contains 14 residues. In germline, CDR1 is SEHNR, CDR2 FQNEAQ (reference sequence). The CDR3 region is CASSLAGTGGGYTF. The CDR3 DNA is TGTGCCAGCAGCTTAGCCGGGACAGGGGGCGGCTACACCTTC.

The V call is TRBV4-2, the J call TRBJ2-7; 8 nucleotides align to TRBD2. In germline, CDR1 is LGHNA, CDR2 YNFKEQ. This CDR3 is built from 14 residues. The V and J ends lost 10 bases and 2 bases, in that order; junction bases with no gene match: 10. The CDR3 bases are TGTGCCACTCGGCCCACTAGCGGCCCCTACGAGCAGTACTTC. Its protein product is CATRPTSGPYEQYF.

J is TRBJ1-2 and V is TRBV29-1; no definite D call. V was pared by 3 bases and J by 4 bases, with 21 bases between. The CDR3 length is 16 residues. Germline CDR1 SQVTM, CDR2 ANQGSEA. As DNA, the CDR3 is TGCAGCGTTGAGAGGCAAGGACCTCCTCGGGGCTATGGCTACACCTTC. This encodes CSVERQGPPRGYGYTF. Full variable domain (remainder filled in from reference TRBV29-1 and TRBJ1-2): SAVISQKPSRDICQRGTSLTIQCQVDSQVTMMFWYRQQPGQSLTLIATANQGSEATYESGFVIDKFPISRPNLTFSTLTVSNMSPEDSSIYLCSVERQGPPRGYGYTFGSGTRLTVV.

This sequence joins TRBV10-3 and TRBJ1-1; 7 nucleotides match TRBD1. The J segment lost 1 base and the V segment lost 2 bases, leaving 4 bases of the junction unmatched. Looked up from germline, CDR1 is ENHRY and CDR2 is SYGVKD. This CDR3 is 15 amino acids long. The DNA of the CDR3 is TGTGCCATCAGTGAGAGGCCAGGGGGGAACACTGAAGCTTTCTTT. Translated: CAISERPGGNTEAFF.

The chain carries TRBV7-2 and TRBJ2-7; possible D gene TRBD1, 5 bases. V was cut by 1 base and J by 2 bases, with 9 bases left in between. Germline values: CDR1 SGHTA, CDR2 FQGNSA. There are 14 residues in the CDR3. The CDR3 loop reads CASSLGQSAYEQYF. In DNA form, the CDR3 reads TGTGCCAGCAGCTTAGGACAGTCCGCCTACGAGCAGTACTTC. Full variable domain (missing parts from reference TRBV7-2 and TRBJ2-7): GAGVSQSPSNKVTEKGKDVELRCDPISGHTALYWYRQSLGQGLEFLIYFQGNSAPDKSGLPSDRFSAERTGGSVSTLTIQRTQQEDSAVYLCASSLGQSAYEQYFGPGTRLTVT.

This clone has a single count. The rearrangement joins TRBV18 to TRBJ1-6; D perhaps matches TRBD1 (6 bases). Germline V gives CDR1 KGHSH, CDR2 LQKENI. V lost 3 bases and J lost 7, with 10 bases in between. This CDR3 has 14 amino acids. The CDR3 DNA reads as TGTGCCAGCTCACCGGAGGGGGGGAATTCACCCCTCCACTTT. As protein: CASSPEGGNSPLHF.

This chain joins TRBV7-2 and TRBJ2-3; TRBD2 matches at 9 bases. Germline values: CDR1 SGHTA, CDR2 FQGNSA. The CDR3 is 15 amino acids. J gave up 4 bases and V 7 bases, and 9 bases lay outside the gene matches. The CDR3 is CASTREGHRADTQYF. The DNA of the CDR3 is TGTGCCAGCACGCGGGAGGGACATAGGGCAGATACGCAGTATTTT.

This chain joins TRBV27 and TRBJ2-1, with TRBD2 identical over 10 bases. V trimming: 6 bases; J trimming: 9 bases; junction bases outside the gene matches: 5. CDR3 length: 13 residues. Germline values: CDR1 MNHEY, CDR2 SMNVEV (reference sequence). This chain's CDR3 is CASRDGLAAEQFF. In nucleotides, the CDR3 is TGTGCCAGCAGGGACGGACTAGCGGCTGAGCAGTTCTTC.

The chain couples TRBV7-9 to TRBJ2-5; 8 bases align to TRBD1. CDR3 length: 17 amino acids. CDR1 and CDR2 (germline): SEHNR, FQNEAQ (reference sequence). The ends lost 5 bases at V and 4 bases at J; junction bases unmatched: 15. CDR3 nucleotides: TGTGCCAGCAGCGTTGCCGGGACAGGCGTTGGTAGAGAGACCCAGTACTTC. Protein: CASSVAGTGVGRETQYF. Together with reference TRBV7-9 and TRBJ2-5, the CDR3 gives the full variable domain: DTGVSQNPRHKITKRGQNVTFRCDPISEHNRLYWYRQTLGQGPEFLTYFQNEAQLEKSRLLSDRFSAERPKGSFSTLEIQRTEQGDSAMYLCASSVAGTGVGRETQYFGPGTRLLVL.